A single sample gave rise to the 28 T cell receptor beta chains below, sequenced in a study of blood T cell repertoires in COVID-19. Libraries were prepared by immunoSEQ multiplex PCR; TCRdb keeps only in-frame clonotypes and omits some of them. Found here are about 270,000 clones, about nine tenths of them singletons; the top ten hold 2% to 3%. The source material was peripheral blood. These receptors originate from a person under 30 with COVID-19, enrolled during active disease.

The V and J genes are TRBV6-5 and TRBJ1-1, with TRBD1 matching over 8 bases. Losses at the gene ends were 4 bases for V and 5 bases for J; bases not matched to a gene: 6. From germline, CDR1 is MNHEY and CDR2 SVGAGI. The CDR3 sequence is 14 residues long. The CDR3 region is CASSSGGLGTEAFF. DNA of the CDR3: TGTGCCAGCAGTTCAGGGGGCTTGGGAACTGAAGCTTTCTTT.

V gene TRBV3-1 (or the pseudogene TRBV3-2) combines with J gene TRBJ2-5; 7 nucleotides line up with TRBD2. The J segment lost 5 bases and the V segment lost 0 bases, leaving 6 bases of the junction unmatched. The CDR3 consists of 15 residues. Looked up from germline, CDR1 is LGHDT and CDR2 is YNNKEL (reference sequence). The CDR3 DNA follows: TGTGCCAGCAGCCAAGAGGGGGGGAGTTGGGAGACCCAGTACTTC. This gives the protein CASSQEGGSWETQYF.

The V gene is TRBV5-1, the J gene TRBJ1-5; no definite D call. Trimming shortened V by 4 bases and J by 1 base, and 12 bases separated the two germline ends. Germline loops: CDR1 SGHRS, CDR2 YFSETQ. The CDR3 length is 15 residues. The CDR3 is CASSPGGISNQPQHF. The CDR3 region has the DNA TGCGCCAGCAGCCCGGGAGGGATAAGCAATCAGCCCCAGCATTTT.

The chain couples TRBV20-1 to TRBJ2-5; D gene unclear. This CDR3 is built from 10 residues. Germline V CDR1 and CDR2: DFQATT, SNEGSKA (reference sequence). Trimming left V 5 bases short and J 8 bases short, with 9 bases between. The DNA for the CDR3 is TGCAGTGCTTACCAGACTACCCAGTACTTC. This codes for CSAYQTTQYF.

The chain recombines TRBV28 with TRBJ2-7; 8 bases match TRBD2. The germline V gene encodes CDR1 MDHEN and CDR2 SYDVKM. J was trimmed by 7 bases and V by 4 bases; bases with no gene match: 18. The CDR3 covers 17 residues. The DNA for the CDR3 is TGTGCCAGCAGTTCCCCATCGAGTAGCGGGACGGCGGGGGAGCAGTACTTC. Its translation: CASSSPSSSGTAGEQYF. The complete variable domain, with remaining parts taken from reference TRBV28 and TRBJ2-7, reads DVKVTQSSRYLVKRTGEKVFLECVQDMDHENMFWYRQDPGLGLRLIYFSYDVKMKEKGDIPEGYSVSREKKERFSLILESASTNQTSMYLCASSSPSSSGTAGEQYFGPGTRLTVT.

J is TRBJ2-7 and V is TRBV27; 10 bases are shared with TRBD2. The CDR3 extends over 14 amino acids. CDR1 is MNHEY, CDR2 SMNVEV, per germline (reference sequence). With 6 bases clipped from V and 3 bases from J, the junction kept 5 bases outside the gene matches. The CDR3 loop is CASSRTSGIYEQYF. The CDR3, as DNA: TGTGCCAGCAGCCGGACTAGCGGCATCTACGAGCAGTACTTC.

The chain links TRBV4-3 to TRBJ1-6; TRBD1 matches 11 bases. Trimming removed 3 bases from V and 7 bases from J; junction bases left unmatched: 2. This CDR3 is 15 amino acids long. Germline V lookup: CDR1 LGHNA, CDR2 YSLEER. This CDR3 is CASSQGQGGNSPLHF. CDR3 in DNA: TGCGCCAGCAGCCAGGGACAGGGGGGAAATTCACCCCTCCACTTT.

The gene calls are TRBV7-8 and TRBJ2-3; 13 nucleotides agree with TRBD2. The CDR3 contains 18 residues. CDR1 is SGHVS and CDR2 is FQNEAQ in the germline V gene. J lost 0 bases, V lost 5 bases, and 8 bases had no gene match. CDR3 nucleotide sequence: TGTGCCAGCAGCCACGGGACTAGCGGGGCGTCTAGCACAGATACGCAGTATTTT. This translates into CASSHGTSGASSTDTQYF. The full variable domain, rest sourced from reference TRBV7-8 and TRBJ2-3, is GAGVSQSPRYKVAKRGQDVALRCDPISGHVSLFWYQQALGQGPEFLTYFQNEAQLDKSGLPSDRFFAERPEGSVSTLKIQRTQQEDSAVYLCASSHGTSGASSTDTQYFGPGTRLTVL.

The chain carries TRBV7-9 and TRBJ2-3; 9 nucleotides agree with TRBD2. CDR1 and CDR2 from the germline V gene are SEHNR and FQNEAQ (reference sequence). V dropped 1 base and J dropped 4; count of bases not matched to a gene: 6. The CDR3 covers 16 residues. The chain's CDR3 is CASSLGAGGPADTQYF. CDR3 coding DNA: TGTGCCAGCAGCTTAGGGGCGGGAGGGCCCGCAGATACGCAGTATTTT.

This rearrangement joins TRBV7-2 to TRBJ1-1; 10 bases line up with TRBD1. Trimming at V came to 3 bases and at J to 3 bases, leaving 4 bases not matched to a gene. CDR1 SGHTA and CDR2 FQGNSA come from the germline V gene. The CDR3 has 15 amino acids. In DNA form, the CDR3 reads TGTGCCAGCAGCTTGGGACAGGGGTGGGACACTGAAGCTTTCTTT. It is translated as CASSLGQGWDTEAFF.

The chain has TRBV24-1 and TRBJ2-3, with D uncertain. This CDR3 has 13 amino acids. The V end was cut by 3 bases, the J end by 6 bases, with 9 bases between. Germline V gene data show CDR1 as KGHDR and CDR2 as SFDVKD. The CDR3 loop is CATSDPLVDTQYF. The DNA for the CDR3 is TGTGCCACCAGTGATCCTTTAGTGGATACGCAGTATTTT.

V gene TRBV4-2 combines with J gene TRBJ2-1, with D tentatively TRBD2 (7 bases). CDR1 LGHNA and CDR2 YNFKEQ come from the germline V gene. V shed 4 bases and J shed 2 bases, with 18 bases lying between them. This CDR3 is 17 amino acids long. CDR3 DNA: TGTGCCAGCAGCCGGAAAGGGGGGGGAGACACCTACAATGAGCAGTTCTTC. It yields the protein CASSRKGGGDTYNEQFF.

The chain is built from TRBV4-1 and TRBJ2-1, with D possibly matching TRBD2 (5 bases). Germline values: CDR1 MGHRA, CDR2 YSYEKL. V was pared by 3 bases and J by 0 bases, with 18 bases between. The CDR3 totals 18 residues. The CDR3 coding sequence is TGCGCCAGCAGCCACCCTGTTGCGGGCCCGAGCTCCTACAATGAGCAGTTCTTC. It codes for CASSHPVAGPSSYNEQFF.

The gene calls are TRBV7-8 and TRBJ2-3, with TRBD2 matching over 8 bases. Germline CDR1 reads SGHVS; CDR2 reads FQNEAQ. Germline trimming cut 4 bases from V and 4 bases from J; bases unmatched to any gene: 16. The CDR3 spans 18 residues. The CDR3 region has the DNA TGTGCCAGCAGCTCTCTAACCGGGACTAGATATATCGCAGATACGCAGTATTTT. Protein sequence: CASSSLTGTRYIADTQYF.

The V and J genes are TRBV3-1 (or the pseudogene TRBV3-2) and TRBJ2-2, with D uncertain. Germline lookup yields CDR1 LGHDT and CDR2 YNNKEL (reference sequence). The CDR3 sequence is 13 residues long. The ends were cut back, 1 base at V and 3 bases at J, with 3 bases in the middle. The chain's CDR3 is CASSQVYTGELFF. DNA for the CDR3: TGTGCCAGCAGCCAAGTCTACACCGGGGAGCTGTTTTTT.

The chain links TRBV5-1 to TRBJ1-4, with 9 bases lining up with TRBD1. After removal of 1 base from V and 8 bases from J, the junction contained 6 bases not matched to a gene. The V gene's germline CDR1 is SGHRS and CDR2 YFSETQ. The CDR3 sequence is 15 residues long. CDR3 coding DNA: TGCGCCAGCAGCTTGACAGGGGGCGCGAGGGAAAAACTGTTTTTT. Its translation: CASSLTGGAREKLFF.

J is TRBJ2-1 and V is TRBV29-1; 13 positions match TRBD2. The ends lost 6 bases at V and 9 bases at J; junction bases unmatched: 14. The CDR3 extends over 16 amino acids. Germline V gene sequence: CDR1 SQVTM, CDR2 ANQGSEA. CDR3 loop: CSVPNPTSGRAGEQFF. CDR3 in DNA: TGCAGCGTCCCAAACCCTACTAGCGGGAGGGCAGGTGAGCAGTTCTTC.

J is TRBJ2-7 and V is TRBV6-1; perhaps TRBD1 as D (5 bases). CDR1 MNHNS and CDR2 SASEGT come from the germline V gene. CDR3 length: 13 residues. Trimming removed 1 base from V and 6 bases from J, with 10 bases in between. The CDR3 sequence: CASSEVRVIEQYF. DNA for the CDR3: TGTGCCAGCAGTGAAGTCAGGGTGATCGAGCAGTACTTC.

The CDR3 reads CASRQDSGNTIYF. CDR3 DNA sequence: TGTGCCAGTCGACAGGACTCTGGAAACACCATATATTTT. This chain connects TRBV19 to TRBJ1-3; possible D gene TRBD1, 6 bases. Trimming removed 8 bases from V and 0 bases from J, with 8 bases in between. The CDR3 covers 13 residues. CDR1 LNHDA and CDR2 SQIVND come from the germline V gene (reference sequence). Combining the CDR3 with reference TRBV19 and TRBJ1-3 gives the whole variable domain DGGITQSPKYLFRKEGQNVTLSCEQNLNHDAMYWYRQDPGQGLRLIYYSQIVNDFQKGDIAEGYSVSREKKESFPLTVTSAQKNPTAFYLCASRQDSGNTIYFGEGSWLTVV.

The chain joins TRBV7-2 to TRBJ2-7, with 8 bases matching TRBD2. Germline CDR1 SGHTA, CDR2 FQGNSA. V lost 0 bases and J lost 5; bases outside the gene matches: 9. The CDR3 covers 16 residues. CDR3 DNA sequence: TGTGCCAGCAGCTTAGCTAGCGGGGTCCTGGGCCACGAGCAGTACTTC. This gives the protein CASSLASGVLGHEQYF.

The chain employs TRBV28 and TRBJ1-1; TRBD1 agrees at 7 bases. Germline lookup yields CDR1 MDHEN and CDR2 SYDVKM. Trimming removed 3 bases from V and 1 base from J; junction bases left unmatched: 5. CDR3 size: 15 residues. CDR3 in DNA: TGTGCCAGCAGTTTGATTAGGACAGGGAACACTGAAGCTTTCTTT. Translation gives CASSLIRTGNTEAFF.

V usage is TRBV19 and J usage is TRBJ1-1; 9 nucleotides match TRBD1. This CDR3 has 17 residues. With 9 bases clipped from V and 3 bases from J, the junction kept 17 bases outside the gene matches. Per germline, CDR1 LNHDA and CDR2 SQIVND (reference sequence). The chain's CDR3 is CASQKRTGGRWDTEAFF. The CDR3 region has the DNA TGTGCCAGCCAGAAGCGTACAGGGGGCCGATGGGACACTGAAGCTTTCTTT.

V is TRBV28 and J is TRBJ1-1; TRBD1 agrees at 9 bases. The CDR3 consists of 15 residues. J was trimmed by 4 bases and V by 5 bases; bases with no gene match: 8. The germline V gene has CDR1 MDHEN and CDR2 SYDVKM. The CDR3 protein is CASSPNRGPSTEAFF. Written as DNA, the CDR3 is TGTGCCAGCAGTCCCAACAGGGGGCCTAGCACTGAAGCTTTCTTT.

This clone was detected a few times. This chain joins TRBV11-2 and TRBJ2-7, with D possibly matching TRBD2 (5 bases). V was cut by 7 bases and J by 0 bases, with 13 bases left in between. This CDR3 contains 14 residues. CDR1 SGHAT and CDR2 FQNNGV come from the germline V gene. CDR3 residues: CASTLSGSSYEQYF. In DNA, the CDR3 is TGTGCCAGCACCTTGAGCGGAAGCTCCTACGAGCAGTACTTC.

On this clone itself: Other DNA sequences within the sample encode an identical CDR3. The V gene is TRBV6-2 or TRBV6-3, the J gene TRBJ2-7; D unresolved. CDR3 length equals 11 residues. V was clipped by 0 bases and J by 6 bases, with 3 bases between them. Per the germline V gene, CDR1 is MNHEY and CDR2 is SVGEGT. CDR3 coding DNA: TGTGCCAGCAGTTACTCCGTCGAGCAGTACTTC. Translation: CASSYSVEQYF.

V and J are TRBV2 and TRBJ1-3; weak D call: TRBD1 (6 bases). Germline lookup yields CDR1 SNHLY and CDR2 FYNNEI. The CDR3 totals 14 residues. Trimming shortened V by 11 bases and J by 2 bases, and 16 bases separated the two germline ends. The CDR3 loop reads CAGNLQGPGNTIYF. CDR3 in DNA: TGTGCCGGCAATTTACAGGGCCCTGGAAACACCATATATTTT. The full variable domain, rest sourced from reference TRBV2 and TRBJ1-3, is EPEVTQTPSHQVTQMGQEVILRCVPISNHLYFYWYRQILGQKVEFLVSFYNNEISEKSEIFDDQFSVERPDGSNFTLKIRSTKLEDSAMYFCAGNLQGPGNTIYFGEGSWLTVV.

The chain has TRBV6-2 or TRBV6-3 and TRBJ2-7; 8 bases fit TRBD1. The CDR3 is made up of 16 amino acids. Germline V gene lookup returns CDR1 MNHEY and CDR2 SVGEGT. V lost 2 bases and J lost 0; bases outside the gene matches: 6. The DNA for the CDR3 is TGTGCCAGCAGTTACCCGACAGGGGCACTCTCCTACGAGCAGTACTTC. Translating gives CASSYPTGALSYEQYF.

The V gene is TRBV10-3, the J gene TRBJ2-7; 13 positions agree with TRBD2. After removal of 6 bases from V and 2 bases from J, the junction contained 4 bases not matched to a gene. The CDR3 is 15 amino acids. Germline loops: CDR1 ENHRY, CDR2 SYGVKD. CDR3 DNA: TGTGCCATCAGGGGAGGACTAGCGGGAGCCTACGAGCAGTACTTC. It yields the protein CAIRGGLAGAYEQYF.